The 3 T cell receptor beta chains presented below share a single source sample, sequenced in a study of OX40 agonist ivuxolimab in advanced cancers. Some clones are missing from TCRdb's copy, which holds only in-frame ones; the method was immunoSEQ multiplex PCR. The sample carries tens of thousands of clones, 84% recorded once. Sequences were derived from CD4+ or CD8+ T cells sorted from blood, sampled in a trial of the OX40 agonist ivuxolimab. These receptors were obtained from an adult with an advanced solid tumor such as melanoma, head and neck, liver or kidney cancer.

As regards this clone: This likely reflects a read error, since a far larger clone is one base away. Other DNA sequences in the sample encode the same CDR3. The J gene is TRBJ1-5, the V gene TRBV7-9, with TRBD1 as a possible D gene (6 bases). V shed 5 bases and J shed 0 bases, with 11 bases lying between them. Germline CDR1 and CDR2: SEHNR and FQNEAQ (reference sequence). This CDR3 has 15 residues. The CDR3 region has the DNA TGTGCCAGCAGCGTACAGGGCTATAGCAATCAGCCCCAGCATTTT. Amino acids: CASSVQGYSNQPQHF. Filled out from reference TRBV7-9 and TRBJ1-5, the complete variable domain reads DTGVSQNPRHKITKRGQNVTFRCDPISEHNRLYWYRQTLGQGPEFLTYFQNEAQLEKSRLLSDRFSAERPKGSFSTLEIQRTEQGDSAMYLCASSVQGYSNQPQHFGDGTRLSIL.

The chain recombines TRBV2 with TRBJ1-1; maybe TRBD1 (5 bases). This CDR3 is built from 14 residues. Per germline, CDR1 SNHLY and CDR2 FYNNEI. V lost 8 bases, J lost 6 bases, and 19 bases lay in between. The CDR3 nucleotides read TGTGCCAGCTCTAAGGAGCAGGGAGGTTCTGAAGCTTTCTTT. It translates to CASSKEQGGSEAFF.

The chain recombines TRBV11-3 with TRBJ2-1, with 15 bases that match TRBD2. After removal of 5 bases from V and 6 bases from J, the junction contained 8 bases not matched to a gene. The germline gives CDR1 SGHNT, CDR2 YENEEA. The CDR3 covers 17 residues. DNA for the CDR3: TGTGCCAGCAGCCTGTCCGGGACTAGCGGGAGGATCAATGAGCAGTTCTTC. Translation: CASSLSGTSGRINEQFF.